These 2 T cell receptor beta chains originate from one sample sequenced in a study of cytomegalovirus exposure and HLA in healthy donors. It was with 60 Vbeta and 13 Jbeta primers that the PCR ran. Sequenced by immunoSEQ multiplex PCR; TCRdb stores in-frame clones only, minus some. The sample consists of under 130,000 clones, 74% of them appearing once. The sample comprised PBMCs. Source of these receptors: a man over 45 in good health and CMV-seropositive.

This clone was seen once. The J gene is TRBJ2-1, the V gene TRBV27; no clear D. The CDR3 contains 15 residues. CDR1 and CDR2 from the germline V gene are MNHEY and SMNVEV (reference sequence). V was trimmed by 6 bases and J by 2 bases, leaving 14 bases between them. CDR3 sequence: CASSLLNLAYNEQFF. The CDR3, as DNA: TGTGCCAGCAGCTTACTTAATCTAGCCTACAATGAGCAGTTCTTC.

The chain links TRBV5-1 to TRBJ2-1; perhaps TRBD1 as D (6 bases). V was trimmed by 3 bases and J by 5 bases, leaving 15 bases between them. Germline CDR1 reads SGHRS; CDR2 reads YFSETQ. This CDR3 is 15 amino acids long. CDR3 in DNA: TGCGCCAGCAGCTCGAGCCGGGACAATCACAATGAGCAGTTCTTC. It translates to CASSSSRDNHNEQFF.